This T cell receptor beta chain was profiled in a study of T cell responses to AZD1222 COVID-19 vaccine. This CDR3 comprises 13 residues. Germline CDR1 MRHNA, CDR2 SNTAGT. V dropped 3 bases and J dropped 1 base, with 6 bases sitting between them. Only in-frame clones appear in the TCRdb table, and some are missing; sequencing was by immunoSEQ multiplex PCR. The repertoire consists of 140,000 to 150,000 clones, with 85% to 90% occurring once and the leading ten covering around 1.6%. The rearrangement joins TRBV6-4 to TRBJ1-1; D is unclear. This specimen was peripheral blood, taken on day 0 of AZD1222 vaccination. The source is an adult in good health. In DNA form, the CDR3 reads TGTGCCAGCAGTGAGTCCGGGAACACTGAAGCTTTCTTT. It yields the protein CASSESGNTEAFF.